These T cell receptor beta chains were read from a single sample in a study of human T cells and chemical hapten exposure. TCRdb reprocessed the RACE reads via MiXCR and lists one record per CDR3 protein. The repertoire consists of around 76,000 distinct CDR3 sequences, with approximately 12% occurring once and the leading ten covering roughly 3.4%. Here the sequenced sample was whole blood, taken in connection with sensitization to the hapten diphenylcyclopropenone (DPC). The receptors stem from a woman in her sixties or seventies with alopecia areata. Some clones in this sample may be carry-over from other donors' samples. Each CDR3 is given with its conserved first and last residue. A D gene is named only where the DNA matches it firmly. Expanded clones get a size class; other rows say once, few or many, or leave the size out.

clone_size j_call v_call d_call cdr3_nt cdr3_aa
many TRBJ2-3 TRBV9 TRBD1 TGTGCCAGCAGCGGAAACGACAGGGGTCGCACAGATACGCAGTATTTT CASSGNDRGRTDTQYF
NA TRBJ1-5 TRBV19 NA TGTGCCAGTAGTCCCTCCATAGGGTCCGACCAGCCCCAGCATTTT CASSPSIGSDQPQHF
few TRBJ1-6 TRBV3-1 TRBD1 TGTGCCAGCAGCCAAGGACAGGGGGCGGATTCACCCCTCCACTTT CASSQGQGADSPLHF
NA TRBJ2-5 TRBV27 TRBD2 TGTGCCAGCAGTGGGACTAGCGGTCTCCAAGAGACCCAGTACTTC CASSGTSGLQETQYF
few TRBJ2-5 TRBV6-5 TRBD2 TGTGCCAGCAGTTACCCGCGGTTCTGGTGGCTAGCGGAAGAGACCCAGTACTTC CASSYPRFWWLAEETQYF
many TRBJ2-2 TRBV7-8 NA TGTGTCAGCAGCTTGACGGATCTGAGAGCCGGGGAGCTGTTTTTT CVSSLTDLRAGELFF
NA TRBJ1-2 TRBV18 TRBD1 TGTGCCAGCTCACCGGAGGGGGCTCTGAGCTATGGCTACACCTTC CASSPEGALSYGYTF
NA TRBJ2-2 TRBV7-3 NA TGTGCCAGCAGCTTACAGCCAGCAAACACCGGGGAGCTGTTTTTT CASSLQPANTGELFF
few TRBJ2-2 TRBV6-4 NA TGTGCCAGCAGTGTAGAAGTTGGCACCGGGGAGCTGTTTTTT CASSVEVGTGELFF
NA TRBJ2-7 TRBV3-1 TRBD1 TGTGCCAGCAGCCGTAGACAGGGCCAAGGGTACGAGCAGTACTTC CASSRRQGQGYEQYF